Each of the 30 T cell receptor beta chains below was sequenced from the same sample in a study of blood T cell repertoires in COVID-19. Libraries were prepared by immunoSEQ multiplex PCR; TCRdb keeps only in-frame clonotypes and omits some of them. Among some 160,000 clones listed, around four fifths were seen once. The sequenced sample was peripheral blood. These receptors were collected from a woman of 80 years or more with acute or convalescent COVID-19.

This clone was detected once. The CDR3 bases are TGTGCCAGCAGTCTTCAGGCGGGATTCAGCAATGAGCAGTTCTTC. It yields the protein CASSLQAGFSNEQFF. The genes are TRBV6-5 and TRBJ2-1, with TRBD2 as a possible D gene (6 bases). Germline CDR1 and CDR2: MNHEY and SVGAGI. The CDR3 is 15 amino acids. V lost 5 bases and J lost 6, with 17 bases in between.

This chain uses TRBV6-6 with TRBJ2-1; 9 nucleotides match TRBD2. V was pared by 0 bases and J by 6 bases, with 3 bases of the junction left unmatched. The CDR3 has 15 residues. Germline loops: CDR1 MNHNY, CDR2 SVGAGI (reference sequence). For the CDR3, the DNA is TGTGCCAGCAGTTACTCCGGCGGGGGGGGCAATGAGCAGTTCTTC. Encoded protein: CASSYSGGGGNEQFF.

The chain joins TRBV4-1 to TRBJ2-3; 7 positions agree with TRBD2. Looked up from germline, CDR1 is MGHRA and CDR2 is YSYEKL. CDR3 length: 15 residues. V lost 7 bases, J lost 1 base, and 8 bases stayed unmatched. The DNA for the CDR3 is TGCGCCAGCAAGTGGGAGGGGACCCGCACAGATACGCAGTATTTT. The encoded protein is CASKWEGTRTDTQYF.

CDR3: CASSQTGFVSGANVLTF. The CDR3, as DNA: TGCGCCAGCAGCCAAACCGGGTTTGTTTCTGGGGCCAACGTCCTGACTTTC. V and J are TRBV4-1 and TRBJ2-6; no firm D call. V lost 2 bases, J lost 1 base, and 12 bases lay in between. Germline-derived CDR1 and CDR2 are MGHRA and YSYEKL. The length of the CDR3 is 17 residues.

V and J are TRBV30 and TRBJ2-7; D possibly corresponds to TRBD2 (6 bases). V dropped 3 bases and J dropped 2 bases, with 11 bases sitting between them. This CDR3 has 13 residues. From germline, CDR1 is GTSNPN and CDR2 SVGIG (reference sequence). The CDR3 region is CAWRVGGAYEQYF. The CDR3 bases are TGTGCCTGGAGGGTAGGAGGGGCCTACGAGCAGTACTTC.

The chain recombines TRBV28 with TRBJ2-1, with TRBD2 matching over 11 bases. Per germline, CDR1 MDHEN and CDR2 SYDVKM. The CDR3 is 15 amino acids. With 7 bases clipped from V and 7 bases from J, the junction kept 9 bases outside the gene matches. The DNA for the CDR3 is TGTGCCAGCACCACACTAGCGGGGGCCAAAAATGAGCAGTTCTTC. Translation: CASTTLAGAKNEQFF.

CDR3 sequence reads: CASSAGSRGNQPQHF. The CDR3, as DNA: TGTGCCAGTAGTGCCGGATCGAGAGGAAATCAGCCCCAGCATTTT. This sequence joins TRBV19 and TRBJ1-5; unclear D gene. This CDR3 comprises 15 residues. V gave up 5 bases and J gave up 4 bases, with 15 bases separating them. In germline, CDR1 is LNHDA, CDR2 SQIVND (reference sequence).

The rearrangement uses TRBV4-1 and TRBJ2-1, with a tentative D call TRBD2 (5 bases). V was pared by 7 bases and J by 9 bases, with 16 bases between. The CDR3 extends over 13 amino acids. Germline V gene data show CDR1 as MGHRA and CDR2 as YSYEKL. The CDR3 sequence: CASIFPGISEQFF. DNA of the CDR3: TGCGCCAGCATTTTTCCCGGGATAAGTGAGCAGTTCTTC.

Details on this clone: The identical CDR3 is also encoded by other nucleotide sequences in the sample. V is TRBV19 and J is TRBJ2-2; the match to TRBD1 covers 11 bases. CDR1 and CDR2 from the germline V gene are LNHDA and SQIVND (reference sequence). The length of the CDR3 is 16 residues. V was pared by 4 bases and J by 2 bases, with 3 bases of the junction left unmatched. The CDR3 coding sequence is TGTGCCAGTAGTACTGGACAGGGGGCTAACACCGGGGAGCTGTTTTTT. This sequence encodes CASSTGQGANTGELFF.

This chain's CDR3 is CASSQGAGGGRRFSTNEKLFF. The CDR3 nucleotides read TGTGCCAGCAGCCAGGGTGCGGGAGGCGGCAGGCGATTCTCAACTAATGAAAAACTGTTTTTT. The chain recombines TRBV3-1 (or the pseudogene TRBV3-2) with TRBJ1-4; D is uncertain. CDR1 and CDR2 (germline): LGHDT, YNNKEL (reference sequence). The CDR3 is 21 residues long. V lost 3 bases, J lost 0 bases, and 26 bases lay in between.

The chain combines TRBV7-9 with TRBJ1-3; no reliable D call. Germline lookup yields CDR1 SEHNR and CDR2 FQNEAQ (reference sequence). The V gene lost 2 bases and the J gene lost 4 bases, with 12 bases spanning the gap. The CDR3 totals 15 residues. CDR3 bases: TGTGCCAGCAGCTTATCGGAGAGGATGGGAAACACCATATATTTT. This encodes CASSLSERMGNTIYF.

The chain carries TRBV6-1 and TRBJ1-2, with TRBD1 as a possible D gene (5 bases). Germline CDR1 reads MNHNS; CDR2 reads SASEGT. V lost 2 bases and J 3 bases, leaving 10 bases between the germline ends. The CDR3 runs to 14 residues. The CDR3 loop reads CASSEQGSYYGYTF. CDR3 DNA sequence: TGTGCCAGCAGTGAACAGGGTTCGTACTATGGCTACACCTTC.

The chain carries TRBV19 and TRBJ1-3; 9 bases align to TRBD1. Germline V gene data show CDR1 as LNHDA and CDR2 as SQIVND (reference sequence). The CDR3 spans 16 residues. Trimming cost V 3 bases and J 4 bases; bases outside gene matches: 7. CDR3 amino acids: CASSIPGTGFGNTIYF. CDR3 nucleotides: TGTGCCAGTAGTATCCCCGGGACAGGGTTCGGAAACACCATATATTTT.

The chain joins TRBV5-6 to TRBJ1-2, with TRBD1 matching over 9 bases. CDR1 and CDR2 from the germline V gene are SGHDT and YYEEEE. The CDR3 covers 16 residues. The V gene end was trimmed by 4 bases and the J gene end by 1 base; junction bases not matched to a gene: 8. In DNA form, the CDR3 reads TGTGCCAGCAGCCCCGGGACAGGGTCACTTAACTATGGCTACACCTTC. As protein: CASSPGTGSLNYGYTF. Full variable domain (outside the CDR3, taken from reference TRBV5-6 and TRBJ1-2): DAGVTQSPTHLIKTRGQQVTLRCSPKSGHDTVSWYQQALGQGPQFIFQYYEEEERQRGNFPDRFSGHQFPNYSSELNVNALLLGDSALYLCASSPGTGSLNYGYTFGSGTRLTVV.

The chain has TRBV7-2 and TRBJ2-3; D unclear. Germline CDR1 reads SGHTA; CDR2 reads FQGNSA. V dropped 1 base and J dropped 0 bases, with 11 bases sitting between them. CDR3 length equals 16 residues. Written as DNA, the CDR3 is TGTGCCAGCAGCTTAGGCGTCTACCCCAGCACAGATACGCAGTATTTT. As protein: CASSLGVYPSTDTQYF.

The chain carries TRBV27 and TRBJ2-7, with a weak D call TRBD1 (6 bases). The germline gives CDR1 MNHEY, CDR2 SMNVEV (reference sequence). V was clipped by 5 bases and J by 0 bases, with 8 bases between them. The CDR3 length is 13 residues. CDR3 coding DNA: TGTGCCAGCAGTCGACAGGTCTCCTACGAGCAGTACTTC. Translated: CASSRQVSYEQYF.

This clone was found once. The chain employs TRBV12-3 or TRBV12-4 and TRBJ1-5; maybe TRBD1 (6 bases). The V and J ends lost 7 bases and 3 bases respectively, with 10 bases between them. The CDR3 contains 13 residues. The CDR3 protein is CASTTGYNQPQHF. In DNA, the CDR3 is TGTGCCAGCACCACAGGGTACAATCAGCCCCAGCATTTT.

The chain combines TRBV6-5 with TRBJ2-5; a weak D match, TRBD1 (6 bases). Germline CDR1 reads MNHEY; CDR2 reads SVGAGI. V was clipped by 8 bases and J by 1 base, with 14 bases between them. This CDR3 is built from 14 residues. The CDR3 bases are TGTGCCAGCCGTAAACAGGGATCCCAAGAGACCCAGTACTTC. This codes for CASRKQGSQETQYF.

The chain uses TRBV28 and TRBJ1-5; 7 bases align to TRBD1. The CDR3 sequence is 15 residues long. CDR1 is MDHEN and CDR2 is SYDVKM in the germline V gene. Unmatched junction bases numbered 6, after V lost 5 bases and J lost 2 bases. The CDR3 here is CASSSTGAGNQPQHF. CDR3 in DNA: TGTGCCAGCAGTAGTACAGGGGCTGGCAATCAGCCCCAGCATTTT.

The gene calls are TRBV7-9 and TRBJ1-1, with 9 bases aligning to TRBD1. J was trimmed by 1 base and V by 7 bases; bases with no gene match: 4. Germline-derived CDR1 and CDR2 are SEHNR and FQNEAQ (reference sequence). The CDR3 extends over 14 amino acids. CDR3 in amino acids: CASTLQGANTEAFF. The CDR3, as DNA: TGTGCCAGCACTTTACAGGGGGCGAACACTGAAGCTTTCTTT.

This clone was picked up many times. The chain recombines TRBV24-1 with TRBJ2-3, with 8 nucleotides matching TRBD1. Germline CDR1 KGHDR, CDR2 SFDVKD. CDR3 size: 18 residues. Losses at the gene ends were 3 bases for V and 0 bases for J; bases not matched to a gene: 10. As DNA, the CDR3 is TGTGCCACCAGTGATCCGACACCCGGGGACAGGAGCACAGATACGCAGTATTTT. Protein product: CATSDPTPGDRSTDTQYF.

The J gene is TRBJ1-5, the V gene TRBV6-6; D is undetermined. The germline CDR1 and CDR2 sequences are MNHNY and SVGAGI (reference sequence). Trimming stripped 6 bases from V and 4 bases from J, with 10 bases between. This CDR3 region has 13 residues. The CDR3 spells CASRQWVNQPQHF. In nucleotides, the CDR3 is TGTGCCAGCAGACAGTGGGTGAATCAGCCCCAGCATTTT.

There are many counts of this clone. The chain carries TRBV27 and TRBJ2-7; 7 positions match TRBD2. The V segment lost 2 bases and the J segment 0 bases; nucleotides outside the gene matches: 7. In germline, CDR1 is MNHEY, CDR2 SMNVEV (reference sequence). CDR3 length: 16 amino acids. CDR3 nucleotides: TGTGCCAGCAGTTTACGTAGCGGGTTAAGCTCCTACGAGCAGTACTTC. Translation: CASSLRSGLSSYEQYF.

The CDR3, as DNA: TGTGCCAGCAGCGCCCGGACAGGGGAAGAAGCTTTCTTT. Protein: CASSARTGEEAFF. The chain carries TRBV9 and TRBJ1-1; 9 bases agree with TRBD1. Germline V CDR1 and CDR2: SGDLS, YYNGEE. This CDR3 is built from 13 residues. With 3 bases clipped from V and 8 bases from J, the junction kept 5 bases outside the gene matches.

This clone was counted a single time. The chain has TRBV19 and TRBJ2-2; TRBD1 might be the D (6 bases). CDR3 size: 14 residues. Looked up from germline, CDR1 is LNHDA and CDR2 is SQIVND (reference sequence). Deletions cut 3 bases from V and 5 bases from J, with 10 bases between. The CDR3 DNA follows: TGTGCCAGTAGTATGGGGCAGGGGACCGGGGAGCTGTTTTTT. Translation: CASSMGQGTGELFF.

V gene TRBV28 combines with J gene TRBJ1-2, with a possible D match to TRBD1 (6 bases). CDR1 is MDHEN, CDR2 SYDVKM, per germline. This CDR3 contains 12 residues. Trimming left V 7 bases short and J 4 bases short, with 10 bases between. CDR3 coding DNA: TGTGCCAGCACTGACAGGACCTATGGCTACACCTTC. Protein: CASTDRTYGYTF.

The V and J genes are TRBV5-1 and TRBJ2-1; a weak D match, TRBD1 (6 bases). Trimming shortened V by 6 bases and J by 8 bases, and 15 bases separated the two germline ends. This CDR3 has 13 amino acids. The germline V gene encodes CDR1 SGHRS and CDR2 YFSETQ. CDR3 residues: CASMAGVQDEQFF. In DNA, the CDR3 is TGCGCCAGCATGGCAGGGGTACAGGATGAGCAGTTCTTC.

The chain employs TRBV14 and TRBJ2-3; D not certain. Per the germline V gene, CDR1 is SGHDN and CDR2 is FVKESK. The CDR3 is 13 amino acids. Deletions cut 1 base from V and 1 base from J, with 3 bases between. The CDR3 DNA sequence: TGTGCCAGCAGCCAAGCAGGCACAGATACGCAGTATTTT. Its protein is CASSQAGTDTQYF.

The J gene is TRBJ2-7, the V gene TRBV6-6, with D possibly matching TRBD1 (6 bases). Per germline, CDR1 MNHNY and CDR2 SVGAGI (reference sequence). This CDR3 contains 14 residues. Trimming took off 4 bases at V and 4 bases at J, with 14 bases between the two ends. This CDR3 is CASSLGAGGYEQYF. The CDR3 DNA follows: TGTGCCAGCAGTTTGGGGGCAGGCGGGTACGAGCAGTACTTC.

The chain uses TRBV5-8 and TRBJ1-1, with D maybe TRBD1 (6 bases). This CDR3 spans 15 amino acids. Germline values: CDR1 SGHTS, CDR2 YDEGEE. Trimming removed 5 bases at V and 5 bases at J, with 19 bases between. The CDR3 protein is CASRRGGPRGTEAFF. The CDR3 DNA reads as TGTGCCAGCAGGAGGGGGGGGCCGCGAGGAACTGAAGCTTTCTTT.